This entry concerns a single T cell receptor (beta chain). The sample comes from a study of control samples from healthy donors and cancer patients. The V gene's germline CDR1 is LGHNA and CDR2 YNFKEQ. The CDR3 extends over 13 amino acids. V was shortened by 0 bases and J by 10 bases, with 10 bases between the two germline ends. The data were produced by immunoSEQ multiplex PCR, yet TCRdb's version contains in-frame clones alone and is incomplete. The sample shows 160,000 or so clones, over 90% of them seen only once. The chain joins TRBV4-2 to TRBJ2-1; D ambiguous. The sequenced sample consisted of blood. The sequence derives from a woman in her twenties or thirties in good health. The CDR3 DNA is TGTGCCAGCAGCCAAGAGGGTTTGGAGGAGCAGTTCTTC. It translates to CASSQEGLEEQFF.